The rows below give T cell receptor beta chains drawn from one sample of a study of T cell changes during pregnancy in multiple sclerosis. Measured with immunoSEQ multiplex PCR; TCRdb has only the in-frame clones, and not every one. The sample shows 40,000 to 45,000 clones, about 94% of them seen only once. Sequenced here: peripheral blood, sampled in the third trimester of pregnancy. The origin of the receptors is a female donor with multiple sclerosis, enrolled in a pregnancy study. The CDR3 runs from the conserved cysteine through the conserved F or W. A D gene is named only where the DNA matches it firmly. Some rows have no size entry. The others give once, few or many, or a class for an expanded clone.

TRBD2 TRBJ2-7 . TRBV7-2 TGTGCCAGCAGCCCGGCCGGGAGGATGGGGAACGAGCAGTACTTC CASSPAGRMGNEQYF
TRBD1 TRBJ2-3 . TRBV19 TGTGCCAGTAGTATATACAGGGGGCTTAGCACAGATACGCAGTATTTT CASSIYRGLSTDTQYF
TRBD1 TRBJ2-2 . TRBV5-1 TGCGCCAGCAGCTTGCTGGGACAGGCTGGATCCGGGGAGCTGTTTTTT CASSLLGQAGSGELFF
. TRBJ2-7 . TRBV5-1 TGCGCCAGCAGCTTGAAACAGGGCTGGTACGAGCAGTACTTC CASSLKQGWYEQYF
. TRBJ2-4 once TRBV6-1 TGTGCCAGCAGTGACCGTTCTGGCGGTGAGGAAAACATTCAGTACTTC CASSDRSGGEENIQYF
. TRBJ2-7 . TRBV11-3 TGTGCCAGCAGCTTAGGTCCGAGAGAGCAGTACTTC CASSLGPREQYF
. TRBJ2-3 . TRBV18 TGTGCCAGCTCACCTAACCTAGGGGGAGATACGCAGTATTTT CASSPNLGGDTQYF
TRBD1 TRBJ2-1 . TRBV15 TGTGCCACCAGCAGTGGCGACAGGGGTAATGAGCAGTTCTTC CATSSGDRGNEQFF
. TRBJ2-3 . TRBV15 TGTGCCACCAGCCCAAAGCAGGGGTCCGTGGGTACGCAGTATTTT CATSPKQGSVGTQYF
TRBD2 TRBJ2-1 once TRBV5-4 TGTGCCAGCAGCAGACTAGCGGGAGGGCCGAGTGAGCAGTTCTTC CASSRLAGGPSEQFF
TRBD1 TRBJ1-1 . TRBV11-2 TGTGCCAGCAGCTTAGACATTGACAGGGGAGGTCGGAGGACTGAAGCTTTCTTT CASSLDIDRGGRRTEAFF
. TRBJ1-1 . TRBV5-1 TGCGCCAGCAGCGCGGACGGGACAATGAACACTGAAGCTTTCTTT CASSADGTMNTEAFF
TRBD1 TRBJ2-1 . TRBV5-1 TGCGCCAGCAGCTCGACAGGGCCGCAGCTAGGCTCCTACAATGAGCAGTTCTTC CASSSTGPQLGSYNEQFF
TRBD1 TRBJ2-7 . TRBV7-3 TGTGCCAGCAGCCTGGACAGGGACCACGAGCAGTACTTC CASSLDRDHEQYF
TRBD1 TRBJ2-5 . TRBV7-9 TGTGCCAGCAGCTTGGATGGACAGGGCGTCTATCAGCAAGAGACCCAGTACTTC CASSLDGQGVYQQETQYF
. TRBJ2-7 . TRBV7-2 TGTGCCAGCAGCTTAGGTCCAGCGGCATACGAGCAGTACTTC CASSLGPAAYEQYF
TRBD1 TRBJ2-2 . TRBV6-1 TGTGCCAGCAGTGCCCGACAGGGGCCCACCGGGGAGCTGTTTTTT CASSARQGPTGELFF
. TRBJ2-1 . TRBV7-9 TGTGCCAGCACCATGTATGGGGGGATCGATGAGCAGTTCTTC CASTMYGGIDEQFF
TRBD2 TRBJ2-7 . TRBV2 TGTGCCAGCAGTGCTGGCTCCTCCGGGAGGGAGCAGTACTTC CASSAGSSGREQYF
TRBD1 TRBJ1-5 . TRBV28 TGTGCCAGCAGCCAGGACAGGGATCAGCCCCAGCATTTT CASSQDRDQPQHF
TRBD1 TRBJ1-4 . TRBV10-2 TGCGCCAGCAGTGATCGTGGGACAGCGAATGAAAAACTGTTTTTT CASSDRGTANEKLFF
. TRBJ1-5 once TRBV5-1 TGCGCCAGCAGTTTAACGGGACAAAGTAATCAGCCCCAGCATTTT CASSLTGQSNQPQHF
. TRBJ2-7 once TRBV27 TGTGCCAGCAGCCCATGGAAAAAGGGGTCCCACGAGCAGTACTTC CASSPWKKGSHEQYF
. TRBJ1-1 . TRBV13 TGTGCCAGCAGGCCGGGAATGAACACTGAAGCTTTCTTT CASRPGMNTEAFF
. TRBJ1-4 once TRBV2 TGTGCCAGCAGTGAAAGGGGACAACGAAATGAAAAACTGTTTTTT CASSERGQRNEKLFF
. TRBJ1-1 . TRBV28 TGTGCCAGCAGTTCCCGTGAAGCTTTCTTT CASSSREAFF